This TCR beta chain is drawn from a study of monozygotic twins with inflammatory bowel disease (dated by TCRdb to between 2017 and 2020). In the study overall: A total of 28 monozygotic twin pairs were included in the full study, comprising nine German pairs (four IBD-concordant, five IBD-discordant) and 19 IBD-discordant Danish pairs. Each individual had, on average, about 151 000 unique TCRalpha sequences and 181 000 unique TCRbeta sequences available for analysis. Within discordant pairs, disease-associated traits were sought mainly by comparing IBD patients with their genetically identical healthy co-twins. Broader findings and caveats from the paper: Differing immunosuppressive treatments among patients may have added background noise and inter-individual variability to the repertoires. The analysis was unable to tell different T cell subtypes apart. A decrease in TCRbeta repertoire diversity, as measured by inverse Simpson index, was observed in IBD patients compared with their healthy co-twins. Repertoire similarity did not differ between concordant and discordant twins, possibly due to limited statistical power. No single strong signal or clonotype linked to IBD turned up in the results, so the idea that one exists was not supported. Compared with healthy twins, IBD patients had fewer clonotypes in common with other individuals, a difference most pronounced in patients showing signs of disease activity.

Taken from the germline V gene, the CDR1 and CDR2 loops are SGHRS and YFSETQ. Including the terminal cysteine and phenylalanine, the CDR3 comprises 14 residues. This entry has no DNA. From each donor, a roughly 2.7 ml peripheral blood sample was collected into PAXgene tubes and kept at -80 degrees C. Without T cell sorting, total RNA was isolated from whole blood using the PAXgene blood miRNA kit on an automated QIAcube. Peripheral blood from monozygotic twin pairs who were concordant or discordant for inflammatory bowel disease underwent deep TCRalpha and TCRbeta repertoire profiling using unique molecular barcoding. Smoking habits were recorded for all twin pairs, with individuals classified as current, former or never smokers. Library creation used 5' RACE. For each TCR library, 3,000 to 4,000 ng of total RNA was used. For each sample, cDNA was synthesized in eight separate reactions using SMARTScribe reverse transcriptase. During cDNA synthesis, unique molecular identifiers containing a 6-nucleotide sample barcode were introduced by template switching. TCRalpha and TCRbeta cDNA was amplified by two nested PCRs of around 15 and 9 cycles, with bead purification after each PCR. Before amplification, the cDNA was treated with uracil DNA-glycosylase and purified using the QIAquick PCR purification kit. The second PCR was the step at which Illumina TruSeq-compatible adapters and sample-specific barcodes were added. TapeStation and Qubit were used to check library quality and concentration, and 5 to 6 ng of each library went into the pool. Sequencing of pooled libraries was carried out on an Illumina HiSeq2500 single-index Rapid Run using 2 x 100 bp reads and custom sequencing primers. As for how the authors treated the data: PCR and sequencing errors were corrected by UMI-based consensus assembly using MiGEC version 1.2.6. MiXCR version 2.1.1 handled V(D)J alignment, clonotype assembly and CDR3 extraction. To normalise gene usage, clonotype sharing and MAIT/NKT TCR abundance, the top 1000, 10 000 and 20 000 clonotypes in each sample were analysed. Diversity was computed as the inverse Simpson index with the vegan R package after downsampling to 27 000 UMIs. Paired Mann-Whitney U tests on discordant twin pairs were used, with Benjamini-Hochberg multiple-testing correction. Following TCRdb reprocessing, every CDR3 protein sequence forms one entry, and DNA is not provided. The V and J calls follow TCRdb's processing rather than the paper's. The sample's own table lists about 93,000 distinct CDR3 sequences. Of the sample, roughly 7.4% is held by the ten largest clones.

As to this clonotype: The antigen it binds to is not known.

The source of this sequence is a human donor with ulcerative colitis or Crohn's disease, or a healthy co-twin of an affected twin (not recorded which). The specimen was blood. The sequence is built from TRBV5-1 and TRBJ2-5; TCRdb reports TRBD1, a call that lacks DNA to check it against. The CDR3 here reads CASSPATGKETQYF.